The entry below describes one T cell receptor (beta chain). Original handling: Reference gene primer amplification gave nucleated cell count estimates. Libraries were prepared by immunoSEQ multiplex PCR; TCRdb keeps only in-frame clonotypes and omits some of them. The V and J calls and clone size are taken from that table; D and trimming were inferred from the DNA. The sample lists under 300,000 clones, 83% occurring once. This specimen belongs to a study of blood T cell repertoires in COVID-19. Study in general: T cells, B-cell-depleted T cells, or PBMCs supplied cDNA or gDNA.

The origin of this receptor is a woman in her fifties or sixties who had recovered from COVID-19. Specimen: peripheral blood.

CDR3 loop: CATRPGVRQFF. The CDR3 nucleotides are TGTGCCACCAGGCCGGGGGTAAGGCAGTTCTTC. The rearrangement uses TRBV24-1 and TRBJ2-1, with D perhaps matching TRBD2 (6 bases). The CDR3 extends over 11 amino acids. Germline V gene sequence: CDR1 KGHDR, CDR2 SFDVKD. The V end lost 7 bases, the J end lost 12 bases, and 12 bases lay between the germline ends.